This TCR beta chain came from a study of blood T cell repertoires in COVID-19. Background on the study: From the United States, Italy and Spain came samples of acute and convalescent COVID-19. Sources were T cells, B-cell-depleted T cells, or PBMCs; the material itself was cDNA or gDNA.

V lost 5 bases, J lost 3 bases, and 16 bases lay in between. This CDR3 is 15 amino acids long. Germline CDR1 LNHNV, CDR2 YYDKDF (reference sequence). Authors' data handling: Estimation of nucleated cell counts relied on the amplification of reference gene primers. Only in-frame clones appear in the TCRdb table, and some are missing; sequencing was by immunoSEQ multiplex PCR. V and J calls and clone size come straight from that table; D and trimming were deduced from the DNA. Of approximately 140,000 clones in the sample, about 90% were seen once. Sequenced material: peripheral blood. This receptor was obtained from a man older than 75 with acute or convalescent COVID-19. The V gene is TRBV15, the J gene TRBJ1-1, with a possible D match to TRBD1 (6 bases). The CDR3 loop reads CATSANRVLDTEAFF. The CDR3 DNA reads as TGTGCCACCAGCGCAAACAGGGTGCTGGACACTGAAGCTTTCTTT.